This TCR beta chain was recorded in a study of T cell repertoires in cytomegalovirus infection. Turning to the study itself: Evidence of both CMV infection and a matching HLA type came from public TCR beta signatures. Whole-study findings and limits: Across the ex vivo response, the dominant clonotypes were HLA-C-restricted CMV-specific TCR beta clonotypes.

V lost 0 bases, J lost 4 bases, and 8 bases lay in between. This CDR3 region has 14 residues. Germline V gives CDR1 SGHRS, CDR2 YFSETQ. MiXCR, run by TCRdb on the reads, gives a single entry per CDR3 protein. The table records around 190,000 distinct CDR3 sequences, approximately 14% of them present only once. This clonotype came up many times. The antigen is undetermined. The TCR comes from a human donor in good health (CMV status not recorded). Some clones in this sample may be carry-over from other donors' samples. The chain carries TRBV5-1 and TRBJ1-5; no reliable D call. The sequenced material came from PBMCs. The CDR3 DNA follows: TGCGCCAGCAGCTTGGACGTACAGAATCAGCCCCAGCATTTT. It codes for CASSLDVQNQPQHF.